The rows below give T cell receptor beta chains drawn from one sample of a study of T cell responses to AZD1222 COVID-19 vaccine. The assay was immunoSEQ multiplex PCR, and TCRdb's table has in-frame clones only and misses some. The data hold 90,000 to 150,000 clones, with 70% to 90% observed a single time. The specimen was peripheral blood, collected on day 0 of AZD1222 vaccination. Receptors were obtained from an adult in good health. The CDR3 runs from the conserved cysteine through the conserved F or W. Fields, in order: CDR3 length, J gene, clone size, V gene, CDR3 protein. The size field is filled for only some rows; it gives once, few, many or a size class.

len: 16; j_gene: TRBJ1-6; abundance: NA; v_gene: TRBV11-1; CDR3aa: CASSLGLRGLNSPLHF
len: 14; j_gene: TRBJ1-2; abundance: NA; v_gene: TRBV28; CDR3aa: CASSFVQGRIGYTF
len: 15; j_gene: TRBJ1-2; abundance: NA; v_gene: TRBV6-5; CDR3aa: CASSYSPGINYGYTF
len: 13; j_gene: TRBJ2-2; abundance: NA; v_gene: TRBV7-2; CDR3aa: CASSLNGRRELFF
len: 15; j_gene: TRBJ1-2; abundance: NA; v_gene: TRBV5-6; CDR3aa: CASSFTGGRPAGYTF
len: 15; j_gene: TRBJ1-2; abundance: NA; v_gene: TRBV4-1; CDR3aa: CASSIGIWSSDGYTF
len: 15; j_gene: TRBJ1-6; abundance: NA; v_gene: TRBV11-3; CDR3aa: CASSEGTGPNSPLHF
len: 15; j_gene: TRBJ1-6; abundance: NA; v_gene: TRBV6-5; CDR3aa: CASSYDWGLGSPLHF
len: 15; j_gene: TRBJ1-1; abundance: NA; v_gene: TRBV7-2; CDR3aa: CASSLTGQGNTEAFF
len: 16; j_gene: TRBJ2-5; abundance: NA; v_gene: TRBV19; CDR3aa: CASSVLGQGSAETQYF
len: 16; j_gene: TRBJ1-6; abundance: NA; v_gene: TRBV6-5; CDR3aa: CASSYSPGQYNSPLHF
len: 17; j_gene: TRBJ1-5; abundance: NA; v_gene: TRBV10-3; CDR3aa: CAISESIIMAANQPQHF
len: 13; j_gene: TRBJ1-2; abundance: NA; v_gene: TRBV2; CDR3aa: CASRGTRGYGYTF
len: 15; j_gene: TRBJ1-6; abundance: once; v_gene: TRBV19; CDR3aa: CASSIGGTAISPLHF
len: 13; j_gene: TRBJ2-7; abundance: NA; v_gene: TRBV5-1; CDR3aa: CASSLGVGAEQYF
len: 17; j_gene: TRBJ2-5; abundance: NA; v_gene: TRBV5-1; CDR3aa: CASSLGTSGGIQETQYF
len: 16; j_gene: TRBJ1-2; abundance: NA; v_gene: TRBV27; CDR3aa: CASSLYPLRVNYGYTF
len: 14; j_gene: TRBJ2-2; abundance: NA; v_gene: TRBV23-1; CDR3aa: CARRGGANTGELFF
len: 15; j_gene: TRBJ1-6; abundance: NA; v_gene: TRBV9; CDR3aa: CASSRTGQPNSPLHF
len: 15; j_gene: TRBJ1-1; abundance: NA; v_gene: TRBV19; CDR3aa: CASSPAGGKYTEAFF
len: 13; j_gene: TRBJ1-2; abundance: NA; v_gene: TRBV7-3; CDR3aa: CASSLEIGAGYTF
len: 14; j_gene: TRBJ1-1; abundance: once; v_gene: TRBV5-1; CDR3aa: CASSSPSRSTEAFF
len: 17; j_gene: TRBJ2-5; abundance: NA; v_gene: TRBV18; CDR3aa: CASSPLLAGAYQETQYF
len: 13; j_gene: TRBJ1-2; abundance: NA; v_gene: TRBV13; CDR3aa: CASSKGQGHFYTF
len: 14; j_gene: TRBJ1-4; abundance: once; v_gene: TRBV15; CDR3aa: CATSPPPLNEKLFF
len: 16; j_gene: TRBJ2-3; abundance: once; v_gene: TRBV7-8; CDR3aa: CASSLALGGNTDTQYF
len: 12; j_gene: TRBJ1-5; abundance: once; v_gene: TRBV2; CDR3aa: CASGQNNQPQHF
len: 15; j_gene: TRBJ2-3; abundance: NA; v_gene: TRBV13; CDR3aa: CASSLQGGNTDTQYF
len: 15; j_gene: TRBJ1-1; abundance: NA; v_gene: TRBV5-1; CDR3aa: CASSLGTGLYTEAFF
len: 18; j_gene: TRBJ2-5; abundance: NA; v_gene: TRBV15; CDR3aa: CATSRQSPGHPRLVTQYF
len: 13; j_gene: TRBJ1-1; abundance: NA; v_gene: TRBV12-3/TRBV12-4; CDR3aa: CASTLQGRTEAFF
len: 15; j_gene: TRBJ2-7; abundance: NA; v_gene: TRBV27; CDR3aa: CASSFRDRAAYEQYF
len: 16; j_gene: TRBJ1-2; abundance: NA; v_gene: TRBV5-5; CDR3aa: CASSFGGGEWNYGYTF
len: 15; j_gene: TRBJ1-1; abundance: NA; v_gene: TRBV29-1; CDR3aa: CSVEWDRGLNTEAFF
len: 15; j_gene: TRBJ1-3; abundance: NA; v_gene: TRBV15; CDR3aa: CATSRVSTGPNTIYF
len: 15; j_gene: TRBJ1-2; abundance: NA; v_gene: TRBV3-1/TRBV3-2; CDR3aa: CASSPRNEGGDGYTF
len: 15; j_gene: TRBJ2-2; abundance: NA; v_gene: TRBV24-1; CDR3aa: CATSDAQDGTGELFF
len: 15; j_gene: TRBJ1-2; abundance: NA; v_gene: TRBV15; CDR3aa: CATSDRDRGGYGYTF
len: 13; j_gene: TRBJ1-2; abundance: NA; v_gene: TRBV2; CDR3aa: CASSSGPIGGYTF
len: 15; j_gene: TRBJ2-1; abundance: NA; v_gene: TRBV11-3; CDR3aa: CASSLGNQQYNEQFF
len: 15; j_gene: TRBJ2-2; abundance: NA; v_gene: TRBV5-6; CDR3aa: CASSFYGGPAGELFF
len: 17; j_gene: TRBJ1-3; abundance: few; v_gene: TRBV7-2; CDR3aa: CASTSGVGGISGNTIYF
len: 14; j_gene: TRBJ1-6; abundance: once; v_gene: TRBV3-1/TRBV3-2; CDR3aa: CASSQGGSYSPLHF
len: 14; j_gene: TRBJ2-2; abundance: once; v_gene: TRBV7-3; CDR3aa: CASSPRGYGGELFF
len: 14; j_gene: TRBJ1-3; abundance: NA; v_gene: TRBV27; CDR3aa: CASSPGHSGNTIYF
len: 16; j_gene: TRBJ2-2; abundance: NA; v_gene: TRBV11-2; CDR3aa: CASSLSPGGNTGELFF
len: 11; j_gene: TRBJ1-2; abundance: few; v_gene: TRBV2; CDR3aa: CASRVRGSYTF
len: 16; j_gene: TRBJ2-3; abundance: once; v_gene: TRBV18; CDR3aa: CASSPTSGGAGGTQYF
len: 14; j_gene: TRBJ1-1; abundance: NA; v_gene: TRBV6-5; CDR3aa: CASKAGTGNTEAFF
len: 15; j_gene: TRBJ2-7; abundance: NA; v_gene: TRBV9; CDR3aa: CASSVRDTKPYEQYF
len: 14; j_gene: TRBJ1-5; abundance: NA; v_gene: TRBV7-2; CDR3aa: CASSRGSRNQPQHF
len: 17; j_gene: TRBJ2-3; abundance: NA; v_gene: TRBV6-4; CDR3aa: CASSDLSPGGAPDTQYF
len: 17; j_gene: TRBJ1-1; abundance: few; v_gene: TRBV4-1; CDR3aa: CASSHAGGQGARNEAFF
len: 15; j_gene: TRBJ1-3; abundance: NA; v_gene: TRBV7-9; CDR3aa: CASSLRQGPGNTIYF
len: 13; j_gene: TRBJ2-7; abundance: NA; v_gene: TRBV10-1; CDR3aa: CASSEERGYPYYF
len: 14; j_gene: TRBJ1-1; abundance: few; v_gene: TRBV27; CDR3aa: CASSSRDRNTEAFF
len: 14; j_gene: TRBJ1-2; abundance: NA; v_gene: TRBV12-5; CDR3aa: CASGRTVSNYGYTF